Below are 25 T cell receptor beta chains sequenced from a single sample in a study of early T cells in non-severe SARS-CoV-2 infection. One entry per CDR3 protein, called by TCRdb with MiXCR from the 5' RACE reads. The sample consists of tens of thousands of distinct CDR3 sequences, roughly 12% of them appearing once. Sequenced material: whole blood, taken at baseline. The receptors shown here come from an adult who was a healthcare worker with PCR-confirmed SARS-CoV-2 infection or an uninfected control (not recorded which).

The rearrangement uses TRBV9 and TRBJ2-7; 7 nucleotides align to TRBD1. This CDR3 spans 15 amino acids. The germline V gene encodes CDR1 SGDLS and CDR2 YYNGEE. J gave up 5 bases and V 0 bases, and 8 bases lay outside the gene matches. CDR3 nucleotides: TGTGCCAGCAGCGTAGCTCCCGACAGGGCCCACGAGCAGTACTTC. Translating it yields CASSVAPDRAHEQYF. The variable domain in full, completed from reference TRBV9 and TRBJ2-7, reads DSGVTQTPKHLITATGQRVTLRCSPRSGDLSVYWYQQSLDQGLQFLIQYYNGEERAKGNILERFSAQQFPDLHSELNLSSLELGDSALYFCASSVAPDRAHEQYFGPGTRLTVT.

At least ten counts were recorded for this clonotype. The V gene is TRBV27, the J gene TRBJ1-1; possible D gene TRBD1, 5 bases. This CDR3 has 14 amino acids. The V gene's germline CDR1 is MNHEY and CDR2 SMNVEV (reference sequence). V was trimmed by 5 bases and J by 10 bases, leaving 20 bases between them. This CDR3 reads CASSPAGPLGRAFF. The CDR3 DNA sequence: TGTGCCAGCAGTCCTGCAGGGCCACTCGGTAGAGCTTTCTTT.

V gene TRBV5-4 combines with J gene TRBJ1-4; 9 nucleotides align to TRBD1. The junction had 9 bases not matched to a gene; V was cut back by 3 bases and J by 9 bases. The CDR3 has 15 amino acids. Germline V CDR1 and CDR2: SGHNT, YYREEE (reference sequence). CDR3 amino acids: CASSSTGQGTQKLFF. The CDR3 DNA reads as TGTGCCAGCAGCTCAACCGGACAGGGGACGCAAAAACTGTTTTTT. The entire variable domain, with the rest obtained from reference TRBV5-4 and TRBJ1-4, is as follows: ETGVTQSPTHLIKTRGQQVTLRCSSQSGHNTVSWYQQALGQGPQFIFQYYREEENGRGNFPPRFSGLQFPNYSSELNVNALELDDSALYLCASSSTGQGTQKLFFGSGTQLSVL.

This clonotype was found many times. The gene calls are TRBV25-1 and TRBJ1-5; 8 bases map to TRBD1. Germline assignment: CDR1 MGHDK and CDR2 SYGVNS. J was trimmed by 3 bases and V by 2 bases; bases with no gene match: 6. CDR3 length equals 16 residues. As DNA, the CDR3 is TGTGCCAGCAGTGAACGGGGGACAGGCCCCAATCAGCCCCAGCATTTT. Amino acid sequence: CASSERGTGPNQPQHF.

The V and J genes are TRBV15 and TRBJ2-2; either TRBD1 or TRBD2 may fit D (5 bases each). The CDR3 is 16 residues long. Germline V gene data show CDR1 as LNHNV and CDR2 as YYDKDF (reference sequence). Trimming stripped 0 bases from V and 4 bases from J, with 12 bases between. Here the CDR3 reads CATSRDRGTITGELFF. CDR3 nucleotides: TGTGCCACCAGCAGAGATCGTGGGACGATCACCGGGGAGCTGTTTTTT.

In its sample, this clonotype was seen a few times. The chain combines TRBV6-2 or TRBV6-3 with TRBJ1-1; 8 nucleotides agree with TRBD1. With 6 bases clipped from V and 1 base from J, the junction kept 4 bases outside the gene matches. The germline gives CDR1 MNHEY, CDR2 SVGEGT. This CDR3 comprises 14 residues. The CDR3 protein is CASSRQGKNTEAFF. For the CDR3, the DNA is TGTGCCAGCAGCCGACAGGGGAAGAACACTGAAGCTTTCTTT.

There are many counts of this clonotype. V usage is TRBV28 and J usage is TRBJ2-7; TRBD2 is a possible D gene (5 bases). The length of the CDR3 is 17 residues. The V gene's germline CDR1 is MDHEN and CDR2 SYDVKM. V dropped 6 bases and J dropped 0 bases, with 21 bases sitting between them. CDR3 coding DNA: TGTGCCAGCAGGAACCCCCCCGGGGAAGAAAGCTCCTACGAGCAGTACTTC. This translates into CASRNPPGEESSYEQYF.

This clonotype was observed a few times. V gene TRBV6-5 combines with J gene TRBJ1-4; the D is unclear. Germline-derived CDR1 and CDR2 are MNHEY and SVGAGI. CDR3 length equals 14 residues. Trimming left V 6 bases short and J 7 bases short, with 15 bases between. CDR3 DNA: TGTGCCAGCAGCGTGCGGACCTGGGCTGAAAAACTGTTTTTT. Protein sequence: CASSVRTWAEKLFF.

The CDR3: CSAYSGAVQETQYF. The CDR3 coding sequence is TGCAGCGCTTATAGCGGGGCGGTACAAGAGACCCAGTACTTC. The chain employs TRBV29-1 and TRBJ2-5; 8 positions agree with TRBD2. CDR1 and CDR2 from the germline V gene are SQVTM and ANQGSEA. V lost 7 bases, J lost 2 bases, and 9 bases stayed unmatched. There are 14 residues in the CDR3. Full variable domain (rest looked up from reference TRBV29-1 and TRBJ2-5): SAVISQKPSRDICQRGTSLTIQCQVDSQVTMMFWYRQQPGQSLTLIATANQGSEATYESGFVIDKFPISRPNLTFSTLTVSNMSPEDSSIYLCSAYSGAVQETQYFGPGTRLLVL.

V and J are TRBV7-9 and TRBJ2-7; D may be TRBD1 (7 bases). The germline V gene encodes CDR1 SEHNR and CDR2 FQNEAQ (reference sequence). Trimming took 4 bases from V and 5 from J, leaving 21 bases between them. CDR3 length: 16 amino acids. The CDR3 DNA is TGTGCCAGCAGCTCCCGACAGGGCCCGGGGGACAACGAGCAGTACTTC. Residues: CASSSRQGPGDNEQYF.

This chain links TRBV19 with TRBJ2-1; the match to TRBD2 covers 11 bases. The germline V gene has CDR1 LNHDA and CDR2 SQIVND (reference sequence). The CDR3 covers 13 residues. The CDR3 protein is CCSRLAGTHEQFF. The CDR3 region has the DNA TGTTGTTCTCGACTAGCGGGGACACATGAGCAGTTCTTC.

The CDR3 DNA reads as TGTGCCAGCAGCAACCGACAGGCCCCGAATGGCAATCAGCCCCAGCATTTT. Translated: CASSNRQAPNGNQPQHF. V is TRBV21-1 and J is TRBJ1-5; the table's D call, TRBD1, was not checked against the DNA. TRBV21-1 is shown as a pseudogene. CDR3 size: 17 residues.

V usage is TRBV11-2 and J usage is TRBJ2-3; 10 nucleotides line up with TRBD1. Germline assignment: CDR1 SGHAT and CDR2 FQNNGV. There are 17 residues in the CDR3. The ends lost 5 bases at V and 0 bases at J; junction bases unmatched: 8. In DNA form, the CDR3 reads TGTGCCAGCAGCAAAAGGACAGGGGGAGGAAGCACAGATACGCAGTATTTT. It is translated as CASSKRTGGGSTDTQYF.

This clonotype turned up a few times. The chain carries TRBV7-2 and TRBJ2-3, with D uncertain. The V gene's germline CDR1 is SGHTA and CDR2 FQGNSA. V gave up 1 base and J gave up 0 bases, with 5 bases separating them. The CDR3 has 14 amino acids. CDR3 in amino acids: CASSLEDSTDTQYF. The CDR3 DNA reads TGTGCCAGCAGCTTAGAGGATAGCACAGATACGCAGTATTTT.

This clonotype was recorded at least ten times. The chain recombines TRBV12-3 or TRBV12-4 with TRBJ1-2, with D maybe TRBD1 (5 bases). The CDR3 consists of 13 residues. Trimming took 6 bases from V and 3 from J, leaving 11 bases between them. CDR3 bases: TGTGCCAGCAGCGGGGACGGGGACTATGGCTACACCTTC. Its translation is CASSGDGDYGYTF.

This clonotype was found many times. V gene TRBV10-3 combines with J gene TRBJ1-1; D may be TRBD1 (6 bases). V shed 9 bases and J shed 1 base, with 12 bases lying between them. CDR1 and CDR2 (germline): ENHRY, SYGVKD. The CDR3 consists of 13 residues. DNA for the CDR3: TGTGCCATGAGGACAGACCCGAACACTGAAGCTTTCTTT. Encoded protein: CAMRTDPNTEAFF.

The chain uses TRBV10-3 and TRBJ1-5; 9 nucleotides agree with TRBD1. CDR3 length equals 16 residues. The germline V gene has CDR1 ENHRY and CDR2 SYGVKD. Trimming cost V 6 bases and J 1 base; bases outside gene matches: 7. CDR3: CAISRGQGMSNQPQHF. CDR3 nucleotides: TGTGCCATCAGCCGAGGACAGGGGATGAGCAATCAGCCCCAGCATTTT.

This clonotype was seen only a few times. The chain recombines TRBV7-9 with TRBJ1-3; 7 bases are shared with TRBD1. The CDR3 runs 14 residues. V was pared by 5 bases and J by 10 bases, with 11 bases of the junction left unmatched. Germline V CDR1 and CDR2: SEHNR, FQNEAQ (reference sequence). CDR3 residues: CASSGGQELKTIYF. CDR3 DNA sequence: TGTGCCAGCAGCGGCGGACAGGAATTAAAGACCATATATTTT.

This clonotype was counted at least ten times. The CDR3: CSVRTSGSYEQYF. The CDR3 region has the DNA TGCAGCGTTCGGACTAGCGGGTCCTACGAGCAGTACTTC. The chain couples TRBV29-1 to TRBJ2-7; 11 bases map to TRBD2. Germline V CDR1 and CDR2: SQVTM, ANQGSEA. The trim removed 5 bases at V and 1 base at J, leaving 1 base unmatched. The CDR3 runs 13 residues.

The rearrangement joins TRBV12-3 or TRBV12-4 to TRBJ2-5; D is undetermined. Trimming took 4 bases from V and 3 from J, leaving 3 bases between them. The CDR3 is 11 residues long. The CDR3 DNA reads as TGTGCCAGCAGTTCGAAAGAGACCCAGTACTTC. This codes for CASSSKETQYF.

This clonotype was found many times. The chain combines TRBV28 with TRBJ1-6; 8 bases line up with TRBD1. CDR3 length equals 15 residues. Germline CDR1 reads MDHEN; CDR2 reads SYDVKM. The junction had 11 bases not matched to a gene; V was cut back by 6 bases and J by 10 bases. This chain's CDR3 is CASRTGDRLGSPLHF. In DNA, the CDR3 is TGTGCCAGCAGGACAGGGGACCGTCTAGGATCACCCCTCCACTTT.

This clonotype was observed at least ten times. The CDR3, as DNA: TGTGCCACCAAGGCAGCGTTCATGAACACTGAAGCTTTCTTT. This encodes CATKAAFMNTEAFF. V is TRBV7-9 and J is TRBJ1-1; D gene unclear. The CDR3 consists of 14 residues. Between the trimmed V and J ends, which lost 10 bases and 0 bases, there was a span of 15 bases. The germline CDR1 and CDR2 sequences are SEHNR and FQNEAQ (reference sequence).

This clonotype was seen ten or more times. The chain carries TRBV12-3 or TRBV12-4 and TRBJ2-7; 8 nucleotides match TRBD1. This CDR3 comprises 14 residues. The V and J ends lost 3 bases and 3 bases, in that order; junction bases with no gene match: 4. The DNA for the CDR3 is TGTGCCAGCAGTTTTGGGACAGGCGTCTACGAGCAGTACTTC. Translation gives CASSFGTGVYEQYF.

At least ten counts were recorded for this clonotype. The CDR3 DNA reads TGTGCCAGCAGTTCGGGACTGAACCAAGAGACCCAGTACTTC. Translated, it gives CASSSGLNQETQYF. The V gene is TRBV12-3 or TRBV12-4, the J gene TRBJ2-5; maybe TRBD2 (6 bases). V was trimmed by 4 bases and J by 0 bases, leaving 9 bases between them. The CDR3 runs 14 residues.

This clonotype was recorded a few times. V usage is TRBV4-3 and J usage is TRBJ1-1, with 7 bases identical to TRBD1. CDR3 length: 16 residues. Trimming removed 0 bases from V and 4 bases from J; junction bases left unmatched: 8. From germline, CDR1 is LGHNA and CDR2 YSLEER. The CDR3 region has the DNA TGCGCCAGCAGCCAAGAATGGAGGGGGCTTGTCACTGAAGCTTTCTTT. Protein sequence: CASSQEWRGLVTEAFF.